What follows is one T cell receptor beta chain and its context. Its antigen is currently unknown. The data belong to a study of Ad26.COV2.S vaccination and SARS-CoV-2 variants. Study-level background: The COV1001 Ad26.COV2.S trial arm included the donor. Administration of Ad26.COV2.S was intramuscular, either once or twice 56 days apart. Findings of the study overall: Breadth, reportedly substantial, characterized the spike-specific CD8+ and CD4+ T cell responses after vaccination.

The CDR3 sequence is 18 residues long. Germline loops: CDR1 KGHSH, CDR2 LQKENI. V was shortened by 3 bases and J by 2 bases, with 19 bases between the two germline ends. Sequenced by immunoSEQ multiplex PCR; TCRdb stores in-frame clones only, minus some. The table has approximately 410,000 clones, 70% to 90% seen once; the top ten hold around 3.6%. Specified treatment: about 20 received Ad26.COV2.S at low or high dose, single or two shots; about 5 received placebo; per-sample allocation not given. Sample collection was performed on day 63 after the first vaccine or placebo injection. The administered vaccine (an Ad26 vector) expressed Wuhan-strain SARS-CoV-2 spike.

Sequenced here: peripheral blood, sampled in a trial of Ad26.COV2.S vaccine versus placebo. This chain uses TRBV18 with TRBJ2-2; weak D call: TRBD2 (5 bases). This receptor was identified in a person between 18 and 65 years old who received the Ad26.COV2.S COVID-19 vaccine or a placebo. CDR3 nucleotides: TGTGCCAGCTCACCCCCCCCGGGGTGGGGATTCAACACCGGGGAGCTGTTTTTT. It specifies CASSPPPGWGFNTGELFF.